These 16 T cell receptor beta chains were sequenced from one sample in a study of T-cell reconstitution after alpha-beta-depleted transplantation in children. Unique molecular identifiers were incorporated into the prepared TCRbeta library. TCRdb re-called the PCR reads with MiXCR, one entry per CDR3 protein. The sample consists of about 580,000 distinct CDR3 sequences, roughly 24% of them appearing once. The sequenced sample was PBMCs, mostly from graft donor cells, obtained 360 days after TCRalphabeta/CD19-depleted stem cell transplant. These receptors were collected from a boy under three years old who had a stem cell transplant for acute myeloid leukemia, so the T cells may come from the graft donor.

V is TRBV11-2 and J is TRBJ2-2; D may correspond to TRBD1 or TRBD2 (5 bases each). The CDR3 has 17 residues. Germline values: CDR1 SGHAT, CDR2 FQNNGV. Trimming took off 5 bases at V and 0 bases at J, with 16 bases between the two ends. CDR3 nucleotides: TGTGCCAGCAGCCCAGGGAGTTGGGCACCGAACACCGGGGAGCTGTTTTTT. Translated, it gives CASSPGSWAPNTGELFF.

J is TRBJ2-3 and V is TRBV3-1; D gene unclear. Germline CDR1 reads LGHDT; CDR2 reads YNNKEL (reference sequence). This CDR3 has 14 residues. Trimming removed 3 bases from V and 6 bases from J, with 13 bases in between. Written as DNA, the CDR3 is TGTGCCAGCAGCCACCCTTCACAGCTGGATACGCAGTATTTT. As protein: CASSHPSQLDTQYF.

This clonotype was observed many times. The rearrangement uses TRBV6-1 and TRBJ1-5; D not certain. CDR1 MNHNS and CDR2 SASEGT come from the germline V gene. V lost 3 bases and J 5 bases, leaving 11 bases between the germline ends. The CDR3 is 14 residues long. CDR3 DNA sequence: TGTGCCAGCAGTGATTTACCCGGGGATCAGCCCCAGCATTTT. Translation gives CASSDLPGDQPQHF.

There are many counts of this clonotype. This chain links TRBV12-3 or TRBV12-4 with TRBJ1-3, with D hard to call. Trimming left V 4 bases short and J 4 bases short, with 5 bases between. The CDR3 is 12 amino acids. CDR3 nucleotides: TGTGCCAGCAGTTACAGCGGAAACACCATATATTTT. It translates to CASSYSGNTIYF.

In this sample, this clonotype turned up a few times. The rearrangement uses TRBV20-1 and TRBJ2-3; 9 positions match TRBD1. CDR3 length equals 15 residues. Germline V gives CDR1 DFQATT, CDR2 SNEGSKA (reference sequence). J gave up 6 bases and V 3 bases, and 10 bases lay outside the gene matches. The chain's CDR3 is CSASTGTGQSDTQYF. The DNA for the CDR3 is TGCAGTGCTAGCACCGGGACAGGGCAATCGGATACGCAGTATTTT.

This clonotype was seen repeatedly, ten times or more. This rearrangement joins TRBV5-1 to TRBJ1-1; unclear D gene. The CDR3 runs to 13 residues. CDR1 is SGHRS and CDR2 is YFSETQ in the germline V gene. With 2 bases removed from V and 0 bases from J, the gap between germline ends came to 5 bases. This CDR3 is CASSFEVNTEAFF. In DNA form, the CDR3 reads TGCGCCAGCAGCTTCGAGGTGAACACTGAAGCTTTCTTT.

This sequence joins TRBV20-1 and TRBJ1-4; D not certain. The CDR3 runs 14 residues. Trimming took 1 base from V and 7 from J, leaving 13 bases between them. CDR1 DFQATT and CDR2 SNEGSKA come from the germline V gene (reference sequence). The CDR3, as DNA: TGCAGTGCTAGAGGCCCTGCGGGTACTGAAAAACTGTTTTTT. Residues: CSARGPAGTEKLFF.

In its sample, this clonotype was seen a few times. The rearrangement joins TRBV19 to TRBJ2-3, with TRBD1 matching 9 bases. This CDR3 comprises 17 residues. Germline V lookup: CDR1 LNHDA, CDR2 SQIVND (reference sequence). Germline trimming cut 1 base from V and 3 bases from J; bases unmatched to any gene: 8. Here the CDR3 reads CASSIAGDRVKTDTQYF. The CDR3 coding sequence is TGTGCCAGTAGTATAGCGGGGGACAGGGTAAAAACAGATACGCAGTATTTT.

In this sample, this clonotype turned up many times. The J gene is TRBJ1-2, the V gene TRBV29-1, with no clear D. V was shortened by 4 bases and J by 6 bases, with 9 bases between the two germline ends. The CDR3 totals 11 residues. Per germline, CDR1 SQVTM and CDR2 ANQGSEA. CDR3 protein: CSVGAGNGYTF. In DNA, the CDR3 is TGCAGCGTTGGAGCGGGAAATGGCTACACCTTC.

This clonotype was recorded a few times. The rearrangement uses TRBV20-1 and TRBJ2-7, with TRBD2 matching over 13 bases. This CDR3 contains 14 residues. Germline values: CDR1 DFQATT, CDR2 SNEGSKA (reference sequence). Trimming at V came to 2 bases and at J to 5 bases, leaving 3 bases not matched to a gene. The CDR3 DNA reads as TGCAGTGCTAGACCGGGACTAGCGGGGCACGAGCAGTACGTC. Translated, it gives CSARPGLAGHEQYV.

The chain has TRBV20-1 and TRBJ2-3; perhaps D is TRBD1 or TRBD2 (6 bases each). V lost 3 bases, J lost 2 bases, and 15 bases lay in between. This CDR3 contains 15 residues. CDR1 and CDR2 (germline): DFQATT, SNEGSKA (reference sequence). CDR3 nucleotides: TGCAGTGCTAGTTTCGGGGGACAAGCCACAGATACGCAGTATTTT. As protein: CSASFGGQATDTQYF.

This clonotype has just a few counts. V gene TRBV21-1 combines with J gene TRBJ2-7; the D call TRBD1 from the table was never checked on the DNA. TRBV21-1 is annotated as a pseudogene. The CDR3 is 15 residues long. The CDR3 DNA reads as TGTGCCAGCAGTCGGAGGGGGGGCCAGTCCTACGAGCAGTACTTC. Amino acids: CASSRRGGQSYEQYF.

This clonotype was picked up a small number of times. The genes are TRBV10-3 and TRBJ2-1; D may be TRBD1 (7 bases). The CDR3 has 12 residues. CDR1 is ENHRY, CDR2 SYGVKD, per germline. V was shortened by 10 bases and J by 5 bases, with 12 bases between the two germline ends. The chain's CDR3 is CANQGGNNEQFF. CDR3 coding DNA: TGTGCCAACCAGGGGGGTAACAATGAGCAGTTCTTC.

This clonotype was seen many times. The chain carries TRBV7-2 and TRBJ1-6; D is undetermined. Germline V gene data show CDR1 as SGHTA and CDR2 as FQGNSA. The CDR3 is made up of 17 amino acids. Trimming cost V 3 bases and J 9 bases, with 21 bases left between them. The CDR3 here is CASSLSKPRAYGSPLHF. DNA of the CDR3: TGTGCCAGCAGCTTGAGCAAACCGAGGGCGTATGGTTCACCCCTCCACTTT.

This clonotype was observed a handful of times. V usage is TRBV7-2 and J usage is TRBJ2-3; the match to TRBD1 covers 7 bases. This CDR3 has 16 amino acids. Germline CDR1 SGHTA, CDR2 FQGNSA. Losses at the gene ends were 3 bases for V and 2 bases for J; bases not matched to a gene: 8. The CDR3, as DNA: TGTGCCAGCAGCTTTCCTTACAGGGGACACACAGATACGCAGTATTTT. This translates into CASSFPYRGHTDTQYF.

In this sample, this clonotype turned up a few times. The genes are TRBV20-1 and TRBJ2-7; D is uncertain. CDR3 length: 14 amino acids. Germline V lookup: CDR1 DFQATT, CDR2 SNEGSKA (reference sequence). Trimming removed 0 bases from V and 3 bases from J, with 12 bases in between. The CDR3, as DNA: TGCAGTGCTAGAGACCCCTACCCTCTCTACGAGCAGTACGTC. This sequence encodes CSARDPYPLYEQYV.